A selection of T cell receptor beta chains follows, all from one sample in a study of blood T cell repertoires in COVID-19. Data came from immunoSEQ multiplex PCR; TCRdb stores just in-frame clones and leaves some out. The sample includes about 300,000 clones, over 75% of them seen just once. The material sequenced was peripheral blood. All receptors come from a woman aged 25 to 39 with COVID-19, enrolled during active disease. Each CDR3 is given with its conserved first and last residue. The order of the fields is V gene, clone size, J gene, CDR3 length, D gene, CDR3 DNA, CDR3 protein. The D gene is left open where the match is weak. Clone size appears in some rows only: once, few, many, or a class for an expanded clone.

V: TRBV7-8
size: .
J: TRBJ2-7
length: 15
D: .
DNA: TGTGCCAGCAGCCGAGTACTAGGACCATATTACGAGCAGTACTTC
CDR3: CASSRVLGPYYEQYF

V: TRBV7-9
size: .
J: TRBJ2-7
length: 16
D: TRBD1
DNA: TGTGCCAGCAGCCCCCAAACGGGACAGGGATCCTACGAGCAGTACTTC
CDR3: CASSPQTGQGSYEQYF

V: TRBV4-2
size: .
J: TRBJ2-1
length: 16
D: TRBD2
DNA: TGTGCCAGCAGCCGTGGGCTAGCGGGAGGGTACAATGAGCAGTTCTTC
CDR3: CASSRGLAGGYNEQFF

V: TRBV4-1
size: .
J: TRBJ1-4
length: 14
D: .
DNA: TGCGCCAGCAGCCAAGAGGAGGCTAATGAAAAACTGTTTTTT
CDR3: CASSQEEANEKLFF

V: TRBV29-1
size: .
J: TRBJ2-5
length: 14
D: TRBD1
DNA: TGCAGCGTTGACCCCAGACAGGGCGTAGGGACCCAGTACTTC
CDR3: CSVDPRQGVGTQYF

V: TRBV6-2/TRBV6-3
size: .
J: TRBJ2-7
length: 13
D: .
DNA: TGTGCCAGCAGTCGACAGTCTACCTACGAGCAGTACTTC
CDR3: CASSRQSTYEQYF

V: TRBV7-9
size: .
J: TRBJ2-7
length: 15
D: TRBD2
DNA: TGTGCCAGCAGCCAGGGCAGCGGGGAAGCATACGAGCAGTACTTC
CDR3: CASSQGSGEAYEQYF

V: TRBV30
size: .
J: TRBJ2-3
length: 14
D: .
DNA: TGTGCCTGGAGCCGGCCCCCGGAGCAAGATACGCAGTATTTT
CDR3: CAWSRPPEQDTQYF

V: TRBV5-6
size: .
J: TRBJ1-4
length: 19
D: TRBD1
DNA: TGTGCCAGCAGCTTGAACCACGGACAGGGACTTATTTCTAATGAAAAACTGTTTTTT
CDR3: CASSLNHGQGLISNEKLFF

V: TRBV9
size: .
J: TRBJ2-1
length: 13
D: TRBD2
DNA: TGTGCCAGCAGCGCGGGACTAAACAATGAGCAGTTCTTC
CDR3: CASSAGLNNEQFF

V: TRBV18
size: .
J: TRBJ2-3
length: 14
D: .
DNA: TGTGCCAGCTCCCCAGGGGGGAGCACAGATACGCAGTATTTT
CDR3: CASSPGGSTDTQYF

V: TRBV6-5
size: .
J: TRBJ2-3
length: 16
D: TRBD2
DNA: TGTGCCAGCAGTTGGGCTACTAGCGGGACCACAGATACGCAGTATTTT
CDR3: CASSWATSGTTDTQYF

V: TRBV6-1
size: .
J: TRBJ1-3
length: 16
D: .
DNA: TGTGCCAGCAGTGCCGGCCCACAGGGCTCTGGAAACACCATATATTTT
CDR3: CASSAGPQGSGNTIYF

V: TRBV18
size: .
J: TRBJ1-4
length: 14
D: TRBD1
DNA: TGTGCCAGCTCACCCGGGACAGTGGAGGAAAAACTGTTTTTT
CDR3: CASSPGTVEEKLFF

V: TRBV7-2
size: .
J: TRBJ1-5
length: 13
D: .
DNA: TGTGCCAGCAGCTTAAGGAGGGATCAGCCCCAGCATTTT
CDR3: CASSLRRDQPQHF

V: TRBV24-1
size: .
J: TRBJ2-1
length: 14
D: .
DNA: TGTGCCACCAGTGATCCAGGGGTGCACAATGAGCAGTTCTTC
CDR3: CATSDPGVHNEQFF

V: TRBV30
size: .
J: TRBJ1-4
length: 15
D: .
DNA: TGTGCCTGGGGCCCGGGGAGAGCAACTAATGAAAAACTGTTTTTT
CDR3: CAWGPGRATNEKLFF

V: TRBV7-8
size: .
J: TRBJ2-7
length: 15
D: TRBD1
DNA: TGTGCCAGCAGCGCCTCCGGGACAGGGGTCTACGAGCAGTACTTC
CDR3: CASSASGTGVYEQYF

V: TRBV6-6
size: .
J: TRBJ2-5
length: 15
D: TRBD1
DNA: TGTGCCAGCAGTTACTCCGGGACAGGGGTAGAGACCCAGTACTTC
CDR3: CASSYSGTGVETQYF

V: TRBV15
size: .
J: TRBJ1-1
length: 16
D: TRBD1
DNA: TGTGCCACCAGCAGAGATCCCGACAGGGGGAGGACTGAAGCTTTCTTT
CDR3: CATSRDPDRGRTEAFF

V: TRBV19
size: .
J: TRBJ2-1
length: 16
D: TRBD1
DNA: TGTGCCAGTAGTATAGATCTTGGAGGACAGGGCAATGAGCAGTTCTTC
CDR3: CASSIDLGGQGNEQFF

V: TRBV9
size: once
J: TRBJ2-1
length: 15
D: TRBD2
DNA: TGTGCCAGCAGCCCCAGCGGGGATTCCTACAATGAGCAGTTCTTC
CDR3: CASSPSGDSYNEQFF

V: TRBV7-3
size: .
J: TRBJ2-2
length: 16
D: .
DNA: TGTGCCAGCAGCTTAATTTCCGGGGATGGCACCGGGGAGCTGTTTTTT
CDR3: CASSLISGDGTGELFF

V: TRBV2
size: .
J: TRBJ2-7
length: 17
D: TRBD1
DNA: TGTGCCAGCAGCGACAAGCCGGGACAGGATTTCCCCTACGAGCAGTACTTC
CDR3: CASSDKPGQDFPYEQYF

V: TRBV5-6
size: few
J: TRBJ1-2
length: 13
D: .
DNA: TGTGCCAGCAGCTTGACACCGCCCTATGGCTACACCTTC
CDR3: CASSLTPPYGYTF

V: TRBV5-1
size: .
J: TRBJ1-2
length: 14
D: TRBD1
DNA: TGCGCCAGCAGCCCCGGGACAGCCAACTATGGCTACACCTTC
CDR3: CASSPGTANYGYTF

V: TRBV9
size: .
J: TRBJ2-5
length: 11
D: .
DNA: TGTGCCAGCAGCCGAGAGGAGACCCAGTACTTC
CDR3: CASSREETQYF

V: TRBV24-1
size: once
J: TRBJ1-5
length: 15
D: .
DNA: TGTGCCACCTCCCCGTCGGGGTTTACCAATCAGCCCCAGCATTTT
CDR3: CATSPSGFTNQPQHF

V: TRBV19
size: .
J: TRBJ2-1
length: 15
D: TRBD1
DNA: TGTGCCAGTAGTATGGACAGGAGCTCCTACAATGAGCAGTTCTTC
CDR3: CASSMDRSSYNEQFF

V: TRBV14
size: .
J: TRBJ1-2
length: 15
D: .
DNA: TGTGCCAGCAGCCAAGATTTCAGCAGGGGAAGGGGCTACACCTTC
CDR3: CASSQDFSRGRGYTF

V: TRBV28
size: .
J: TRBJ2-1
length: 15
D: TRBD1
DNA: TGTGCCAGCAGTCGGGCAGGGGGCGCCGGGGGTGAGCAGTTCTTC
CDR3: CASSRAGGAGGEQFF

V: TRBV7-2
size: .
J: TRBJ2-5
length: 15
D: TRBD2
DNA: TGTGCCAGCAGCCGCGGACTAGCGGGAGGAGAGACCCAGTACTTC
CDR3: CASSRGLAGGETQYF

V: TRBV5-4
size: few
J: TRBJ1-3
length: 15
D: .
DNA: TGTGCCAGCAGCCCCTTTGGACAATCTGGAAACACCATATATTTT
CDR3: CASSPFGQSGNTIYF

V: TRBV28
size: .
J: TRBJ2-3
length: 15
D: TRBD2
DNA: TGTGCCAGCAGTCAACTAGCGGGAGCCACAGATACGCAGTATTTT
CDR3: CASSQLAGATDTQYF

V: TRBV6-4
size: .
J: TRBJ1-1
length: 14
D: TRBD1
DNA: TGTGCCAGCAGAGAGTCGACAGGGACCACTGAAGCTTTCTTT
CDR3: CASRESTGTTEAFF

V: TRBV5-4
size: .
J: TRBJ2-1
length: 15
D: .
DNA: TGTGCCAGCAGCTTGCCCAGGGGCTCCTACAATGAGCAGTTCTTC
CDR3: CASSLPRGSYNEQFF

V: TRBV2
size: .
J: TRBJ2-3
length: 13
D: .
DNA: TGTGCCAGCAGTGTTCAGGGAACAGATACGCAGTATTTT
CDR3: CASSVQGTDTQYF

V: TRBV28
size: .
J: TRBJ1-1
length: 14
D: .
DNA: TGTGCCAGCAGTTCCAGCGTCCGGGGAGCTGAAGCTTTCTTT
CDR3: CASSSSVRGAEAFF

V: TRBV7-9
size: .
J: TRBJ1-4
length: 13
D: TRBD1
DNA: TGTGCCAGCAGCTTCGGACAGGGAGAAAAACTGTTTTTT
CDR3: CASSFGQGEKLFF

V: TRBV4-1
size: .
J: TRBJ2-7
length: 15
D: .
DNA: TGCGCCAGCAGCTCACCGGGAGTTACTTCCTACGAGCAGTACTTC
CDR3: CASSSPGVTSYEQYF

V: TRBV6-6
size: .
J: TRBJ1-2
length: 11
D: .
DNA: TGTGCCAGCAGTCACGGGTTGGGCTACACCTTC
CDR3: CASSHGLGYTF